Following are 18 T cell receptor beta chains from one sample sequenced in a study of control samples from healthy donors and cancer patients. This table comes from immunoSEQ multiplex PCR, and its TCRdb copy is limited to in-frame clones, with some not included. This table holds 100,000 to 150,000 clones, 70% to 90% found once. What was sequenced was blood. These receptors originate from a man aged 50 to 60 in good health.

The chain has TRBV6-6 and TRBJ2-3, with 9 bases matching TRBD1. The CDR3 is 15 amino acids. Germline V gene sequence: CDR1 MNHNY, CDR2 SVGAGI (reference sequence). Unmatched junction bases numbered 4, after V lost 6 bases and J lost 0 bases. CDR3 coding DNA: TGTGCCAGCAGGCGAGGACAGGGGAGCACAGATACGCAGTATTTT. This encodes CASRRGQGSTDTQYF.

This clone was picked up one time. The chain uses TRBV6-5 and TRBJ1-2, with 7 bases lining up with TRBD1. CDR3 length: 13 residues. Germline CDR1 reads MNHEY; CDR2 reads SVGAGI. V was pared by 8 bases and J by 5 bases, with 8 bases of the junction left unmatched. The chain's CDR3 is CASFYVQGYGYTF. Here the CDR3 DNA reads TGTGCCAGCTTTTACGTACAGGGGTATGGCTACACCTTC.

The V gene is TRBV19, the J gene TRBJ1-5, with a weak D call TRBD1 (5 bases). The germline V gene encodes CDR1 LNHDA and CDR2 SQIVND (reference sequence). This CDR3 has 14 amino acids. The V and J ends lost 4 bases and 4 bases respectively, with 11 bases between them. The CDR3 reads CASSTSAGNQPQHF. CDR3 nucleotides: TGTGCCAGTAGTACTTCAGCAGGGAATCAGCCCCAGCATTTT.

The sample holds one count of this clone. This chain connects TRBV28 to TRBJ1-4; D gene unclear. Germline assignment: CDR1 MDHEN and CDR2 SYDVKM. Deletions cut 8 bases from V and 7 bases from J, with 14 bases between. This CDR3 spans 13 amino acids. The CDR3 nucleotides read TGTGCCAGCCACGTGAGTTTGGGTGAAAAACTGTTTTTT. Protein: CASHVSLGEKLFF.

V gene TRBV6-4 combines with J gene TRBJ2-3; no clear D. The CDR3 covers 15 residues. Trimming took off 4 bases at V and 0 bases at J, with 11 bases between the two ends. Germline assignment: CDR1 MRHNA and CDR2 SNTAGT. This CDR3 is CASSVSGTSTDTQYF. The DNA for the CDR3 is TGTGCCAGCAGTGTTTCCGGTACTAGCACAGATACGCAGTATTTT.

The table lists this clone with a few counts. The rearrangement links TRBV6-5 to TRBJ1-2; maybe TRBD1 (6 bases). Germline V lookup: CDR1 MNHEY, CDR2 SVGAGI. V lost 5 bases and J 2 bases, leaving 15 bases between the germline ends. CDR3 length equals 15 residues. As DNA, the CDR3 is TGTGCCAGCAGTCCCGGGACACCCCAGAACTATGGCTACACCTTC. Protein: CASSPGTPQNYGYTF.

V usage is TRBV6-5 and J usage is TRBJ2-7, with 9 nucleotides matching TRBD2. This CDR3 has 14 residues. Germline V gene data show CDR1 as MNHEY and CDR2 as SVGAGI. V gave up 7 bases and J gave up 6 bases; unmatched junction bases: 10. In nucleotides, the CDR3 is TGTGCCAGCACCACGGGACTAGCTTCACGCGAGCAGTACTTC. This gives the protein CASTTGLASREQYF.

The chain uses TRBV7-8 and TRBJ1-6, with 12 bases lining up with TRBD1. Germline assignment: CDR1 SGHVS and CDR2 FQNEAQ. The CDR3 covers 17 residues. The J segment lost 6 bases and the V segment lost 4 bases, leaving 7 bases of the junction unmatched. This chain's CDR3 is CASSSYGTGGGNSPLHF. In DNA form, the CDR3 reads TGTGCCAGCAGCTCCTACGGGACAGGGGGCGGTAATTCACCCCTCCACTTT.

J is TRBJ2-1 and V is TRBV25-1, with D maybe TRBD1 (5 bases). The CDR3 has 13 residues. Germline V gene lookup returns CDR1 MGHDK and CDR2 SYGVNS. Trimming shortened V by 6 bases and J by 6 bases, and 12 bases separated the two germline ends. Here the CDR3 DNA reads TGTGCCAGCAGGGCAGACAGCTTCAATGAGCAGTTCTTC. Protein sequence: CASRADSFNEQFF. Drawing the rest from reference TRBV25-1 and TRBJ2-1, the complete variable domain is EADIYQTPRYLVIGTGKKITLECSQTMGHDKMYWYQQDPGMELHLIHYSYGVNSTEKGDLSSESTVSRIRTEHFPLTLESARPSHTSQYLCASRADSFNEQFFGPGTRLTVL.

This clone was observed once. The chain has TRBV4-1 and TRBJ2-4; 8 bases match TRBD1. V was clipped by 4 bases and J by 8 bases; unmatched bases: 7. Germline loops: CDR1 MGHRA, CDR2 YSYEKL. This CDR3 spans 14 amino acids. The CDR3 is CASSPPTGADIQYF. CDR3 nucleotide sequence: TGCGCCAGCAGCCCCCCGACAGGGGCTGACATTCAGTACTTC.

The chain uses TRBV2 and TRBJ2-1, with D perhaps matching TRBD1 (5 bases). Trimming shortened V by 6 bases and J by 0 bases, and 9 bases separated the two germline ends. The CDR3 contains 14 residues. From germline, CDR1 is SNHLY and CDR2 FYNNEI. The CDR3 region has the DNA TGTGCCAGCAGGACAGCCCTCTCCTACAATGAGCAGTTCTTC. Protein: CASRTALSYNEQFF.

In this sample, this clone turned up once. This chain uses TRBV28 with TRBJ2-5, with D perhaps given as TRBD1 or TRBD2 (6 bases each). Germline V gene lookup returns CDR1 MDHEN and CDR2 SYDVKM. Trimming cost V 8 bases and J 5 bases, with 18 bases left between them. The length of the CDR3 is 14 residues. The CDR3, as DNA: TGTGCCAGCGAGTCTTGGGGGGCTGGGGAGACCCAGTACTTC. As protein: CASESWGAGETQYF.

The gene calls are TRBV30 and TRBJ2-5; tentative D call: TRBD2 (7 bases). This CDR3 has 14 residues. Germline V gives CDR1 GTSNPN, CDR2 SVGIG (reference sequence). Between the trimmed V and J ends, which lost 3 bases and 4 bases, there was a span of 15 bases. The DNA of the CDR3 is TGTGCCTGGAGGGGACCGGGGGGCCGAGAGACCCAGTACTTC. Translation gives CAWRGPGGRETQYF.

V usage is TRBV15 and J usage is TRBJ2-6, with TRBD2 matching 9 bases. The CDR3 covers 19 residues. The germline V gene has CDR1 LNHNV and CDR2 YYDKDF (reference sequence). The V gene end was trimmed by 0 bases and the J gene end by 0 bases; junction bases not matched to a gene: 6. The CDR3 bases are TGTGCCACCAGCAGAGATATCCTAGCGGGGTCCTCTGGGGCCAACGTCCTGACTTTC. This translates into CATSRDILAGSSGANVLTF.

V gene TRBV11-3 combines with J gene TRBJ2-5; 8 bases align to TRBD1. Losses at the gene ends were 3 bases for V and 5 bases for J; bases not matched to a gene: 11. The CDR3 runs 16 residues. Germline CDR1 reads SGHNT; CDR2 reads YENEEA. Here the CDR3 DNA reads TGTGCCAGCAGCTTGGGGGCAGGGGGCATAGGGGAGACCCAGTACTTC. This translates into CASSLGAGGIGETQYF.

The rearrangement links TRBV28 to TRBJ1-5, with 7 nucleotides matching TRBD1. Per germline, CDR1 MDHEN and CDR2 SYDVKM. The ends lost 5 bases at V and 6 bases at J; junction bases unmatched: 10. There are 15 residues in the CDR3. The CDR3 bases are TGTGCCAGCAGTCCAGCGTTACAGGGGAGTCAGCCCCAGCATTTT. This codes for CASSPALQGSQPQHF.

This chain joins TRBV5-3 and TRBJ2-3, with a weak D call TRBD1 (5 bases). TRBV5-3 is treated as an ORF (open reading frame) with a function not yet certain. The CDR3 runs to 15 residues. V was clipped by 5 bases and J by 4 bases, with 17 bases between them. The CDR3 sequence: CARSKDNEGSDTQYF. The DNA for the CDR3 is TGTGCCAGAAGTAAGGACAACGAAGGTTCAGATACGCAGTATTTT.

This clone appeared once. This chain joins TRBV3-1 (or the pseudogene TRBV3-2) and TRBJ2-7; tentatively, D is TRBD1 (6 bases). CDR1 and CDR2 (germline): LGHDT, YNNKEL (reference sequence). V lost 2 bases and J lost 2, with 19 bases in between. The CDR3 covers 17 residues. CDR3 amino acids: CASSQPLGQGFTYEQYF. The CDR3 bases are TGTGCCAGCAGCCAACCCCTGGGTCAGGGGTTTACCTACGAGCAGTACTTC.